This T cell receptor beta chain originates from a study of blood T cells in healthy people across ages. In the case of this clonotype: Its antigen is still unknown.

No fewer than 5.5 micrograms of total RNA were isolated from every sample. Study-level points and caveats: Not knowing donor CMV status may have confounded expanded clonotype changes.

The CDR3 loop spans 15 amino acids. From germline, CDR1 is SGHTA and CDR2 FQGNSA. With V trimmed by 3 bases and J by 2 bases, 4 bases remained unmatched. Primers used in a second PCR of about 6 to 11 cycles were a sample-barcoded 5' primer and a J-beta primer mix. Tagging of each cDNA molecule was performed by a template-switch adaptor with 12 random nucleotides. Via MiXCR, TCRdb re-called the 5' RACE reads, giving one row per CDR3 protein. Altogether some 1.4 million distinct CDR3 sequences are present, 35% to 45% being singletons, with the ten largest covering roughly 7.7%. The sequenced material came from blood. The chain has TRBV7-2 and TRBJ2-1; 7 bases align to TRBD1. The receptor was derived from a woman aged 18-35 years in good health. CDR3 bases: TGTGCCAGCAGCTTCGGGACAGTGGCCTACAATGAGCAGTTCTTC. Its translation: CASSFGTVAYNEQFF.